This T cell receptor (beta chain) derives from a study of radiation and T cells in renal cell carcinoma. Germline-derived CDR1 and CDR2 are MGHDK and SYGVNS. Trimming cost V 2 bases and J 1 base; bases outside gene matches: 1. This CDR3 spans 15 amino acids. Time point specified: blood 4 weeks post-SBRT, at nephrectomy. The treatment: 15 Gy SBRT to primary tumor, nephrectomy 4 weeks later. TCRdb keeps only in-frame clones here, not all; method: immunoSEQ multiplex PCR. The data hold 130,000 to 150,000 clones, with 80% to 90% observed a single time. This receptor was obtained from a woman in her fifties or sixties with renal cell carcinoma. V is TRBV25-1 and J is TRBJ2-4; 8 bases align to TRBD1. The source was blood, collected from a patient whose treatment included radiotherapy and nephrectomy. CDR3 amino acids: CASSETGGAKNIQYF. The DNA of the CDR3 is TGTGCCAGCAGTGAAACAGGGGGGGCCAAAAACATTCAGTACTTC.